A single sample is the source of the 29 T cell receptor beta chains below, sequenced in a study of patients and donors after allogeneic stem cell transplantation. TCRdb used MiXCR to reprocess the RT-PCR reads, holding one entry per CDR3 protein. In the table there are 400,000 to 500,000 distinct CDR3 sequences, 16% of which are singletons. The source material was blood, either unsorted or a sorted T cell fraction (not recorded which). These receptors came from a human donor who was either an allogeneic HSCT recipient or a stem cell or donor lymphocyte infusion donor (not recorded which). It is not recorded whose cells these are; they may come from a transplant donor.

The genes are TRBV25-1 and TRBJ2-7, with TRBD2 as a possible D gene (6 bases). This CDR3 is 11 amino acids long. Germline CDR1 MGHDK, CDR2 SYGVNS. V was pared by 9 bases and J by 6 bases, with 12 bases between. Written as DNA, the CDR3 is TGTGCCAGTCGTTCGGGAGCCGAGCAGTACTTC. Amino acid sequence: CASRSGAEQYF.

The CDR3 DNA follows: TGCGCCAGTGGGCGGGCGCCTTCCTACGAGCAGTACTTC. Amino acid sequence: CASGRAPSYEQYF. The gene calls are TRBV10-2 and TRBJ2-7; tentative D call: TRBD2 (5 bases). With 9 bases removed from V and 1 base from J, the gap between germline ends came to 13 bases. Germline V CDR1 and CDR2: WSHSY, SAAADI. The CDR3 has 13 residues.

The chain combines TRBV4-1 with TRBJ2-2; 9 positions match TRBD1. J was trimmed by 5 bases and V by 3 bases; bases with no gene match: 4. The germline CDR1 and CDR2 sequences are MGHRA and YSYEKL. The CDR3 runs to 15 residues. DNA for the CDR3: TGCGCCAGCAGCCAGGGGGACAGGGAGACCGGGGAGCTGTTTTTT. Protein sequence: CASSQGDRETGELFF.

This clonotype occurred many times. The chain combines TRBV12-3 or TRBV12-4 with TRBJ2-3; TRBD1 is a possible D gene (7 bases). The CDR3 spans 15 residues. The V end was cut by 4 bases, the J end by 0 bases, with 11 bases between. CDR3 bases: TGTGCCAGCAGTTCACAGGGGACTAGCACAGATACGCAGTATTTT. It yields the protein CASSSQGTSTDTQYF.

The table lists this clonotype with many counts. CDR3 sequence reads: CASSPLGGARSNQPQHF. DNA for the CDR3: TGTGCCAGCAGTCCGTTAGGGGGGGCGAGGAGCAATCAGCCCCAGCATTTT. V is TRBV12-3 or TRBV12-4 and J is TRBJ1-5, with D maybe TRBD1 (6 bases). CDR3 size: 17 residues. V was shortened by 5 bases and J by 1 base, with 18 bases between the two germline ends.

This clonotype was detected only a few times. The gene calls are TRBV2 and TRBJ2-7; 7 bases are shared with TRBD1. The trim removed 3 bases at V and 1 base at J, leaving 6 bases unmatched. CDR3 length: 15 amino acids. Germline CDR1 SNHLY, CDR2 FYNNEI. The chain's CDR3 is CASSDLRQGSYEQYF. CDR3 DNA: TGTGCCAGCAGTGACCTTCGACAGGGTTCCTACGAGCAGTACTTC.

The rearrangement joins TRBV6-5 to TRBJ2-6; D is undetermined. Trimming shortened V by 1 base and J by 2 bases, and 6 bases separated the two germline ends. Germline CDR1 reads MNHEY; CDR2 reads SVGAGI. This CDR3 comprises 15 residues. The CDR3 DNA follows: TGTGCCAGCAGTTACTACATTACTGGGGCCAACGTCCTGACTTTC. Translated: CASSYYITGANVLTF.

This clonotype was found many times. The chain employs TRBV20-1 and TRBJ2-1; D may correspond to TRBD1 or TRBD2 (7 bases each). Trimming pared 6 bases from V and 3 bases from J, leaving 9 bases between. Germline lookup yields CDR1 DFQATT and CDR2 SNEGSKA (reference sequence). The CDR3 sequence is 12 residues long. The CDR3 bases are TGCAGTGCCAGGGGGGGCTACAATGAGCAGTTCTTC. Protein sequence: CSARGGYNEQFF.

This rearrangement joins TRBV11-1 to TRBJ1-1; 7 bases are shared with TRBD1. The trim removed 3 bases at V and 0 bases at J, leaving 13 bases unmatched. Germline CDR1 SGHAT, CDR2 FQDESV (reference sequence). The CDR3 is 18 residues long. The CDR3: CASSFGGGRTSLNTEAFF. CDR3 nucleotides: TGTGCCAGCAGCTTCGGAGGGGGCAGGACCTCTCTGAACACTGAAGCTTTCTTT.

The sample holds a few counts of this clonotype. This sequence joins TRBV10-3 and TRBJ1-2; D unclear. This CDR3 has 12 residues. The V end was cut by 4 bases, the J end by 6 bases, with 9 bases between. From germline, CDR1 is ENHRY and CDR2 SYGVKD. The CDR3 protein is CAISASGDGYTF. The CDR3 DNA is TGTGCCATCAGTGCGTCGGGAGATGGCTACACCTTC.

This sequence joins TRBV4-3 and TRBJ1-1, with TRBD1 as a possible D gene (6 bases). The CDR3 consists of 14 residues. With 3 bases removed from V and 1 base from J, the gap between germline ends came to 9 bases. Germline lookup yields CDR1 LGHNA and CDR2 YSLEER. The CDR3 region has the DNA TGCGCCAGCAGCCACGAGACAGGGAACACTGAAGCTTTCTTT. Translating it yields CASSHETGNTEAFF.

In its sample, this clonotype was seen a few times. This chain connects TRBV19 to TRBJ2-3; 7 nucleotides align to TRBD2. Germline V gene sequence: CDR1 LNHDA, CDR2 SQIVND (reference sequence). The CDR3 loop spans 14 amino acids. V was pared by 5 bases and J by 2 bases, with 4 bases of the junction left unmatched. The CDR3 region has the DNA TGTGCCAGTAGTTTCGGACTAGTCACAGATACGCAGTATTTT. This sequence encodes CASSFGLVTDTQYF.

The table lists this clonotype with a few counts. The rearrangement uses TRBV20-1 and TRBJ1-1; possibly TRBD1 for D (6 bases). V gave up 5 bases and J gave up 0 bases, with 10 bases separating them. CDR3 length equals 13 residues. Germline values: CDR1 DFQATT, CDR2 SNEGSKA (reference sequence). The CDR3 DNA reads TGCAGTGCTGCCGGGACAATGAACACTGAAGCTTTCTTT. This translates into CSAAGTMNTEAFF.

This clonotype was counted only a few times. This rearrangement joins TRBV2 to TRBJ2-1; D assignment may be TRBD1 or TRBD2 (5 bases each). V gave up 4 bases and J gave up 8 bases, with 15 bases separating them. Germline assignment: CDR1 SNHLY and CDR2 FYNNEI. The CDR3 has 14 residues. CDR3 region: CASSALARDHEQFF. CDR3 nucleotides: TGTGCCAGCAGTGCGCTAGCAAGGGACCATGAGCAGTTCTTC.

The CDR3 DNA reads as TGTGCCAGCAGGGTGTGGGGCGGACTTACAGATACGCAGTATTTT. Amino acids: CASRVWGGLTDTQYF. The chain combines TRBV7-2 with TRBJ2-3, with D perhaps matching TRBD1 or TRBD2 (5 bases each). V lost 6 bases to trimming and J lost 3 bases, with 16 bases between them. Germline V gene sequence: CDR1 SGHTA, CDR2 FQGNSA. The CDR3 contains 15 residues.

CDR3 bases: TGTGCCAGCAGTCCGGGACAGCTTAGCACAGATACGCAGTATTTT. Protein: CASSPGQLSTDTQYF. The chain combines TRBV28 with TRBJ2-3; 7 nucleotides align to TRBD1. CDR1 MDHEN and CDR2 SYDVKM come from the germline V gene. The CDR3 spans 15 residues. The V gene end was trimmed by 5 bases and the J gene end by 0 bases; junction bases not matched to a gene: 5. Combining the CDR3 with reference TRBV28 and TRBJ2-3 gives the whole variable domain DVKVTQSSRYLVKRTGEKVFLECVQDMDHENMFWYRQDPGLGLRLIYFSYDVKMKEKGDIPEGYSVSREKKERFSLILESASTNQTSMYLCASSPGQLSTDTQYFGPGTRLTVL.

The table lists this clonotype with a few counts. The J gene is TRBJ2-1, the V gene TRBV30, with 10 bases identical to TRBD1. The V segment lost 7 bases and the J segment 7 bases; nucleotides outside the gene matches: 7. The CDR3 totals 13 residues. The V gene's germline CDR1 is GTSNPN and CDR2 SVGIG (reference sequence). The CDR3 DNA is TGTGCCTACGGGACAGGGGTTGTTAATGAGCAGTTCTTC. Its translation: CAYGTGVVNEQFF.

This clonotype was seen at least ten times. The chain couples TRBV29-1 to TRBJ2-5; 10 bases are shared with TRBD2. CDR1 is SQVTM and CDR2 is ANQGSEA in the germline V gene. Losses at the gene ends were 6 bases for V and 4 bases for J; bases not matched to a gene: 8. CDR3 length: 14 residues. The CDR3 DNA follows: TGCAGCGTCCGGTTAGCGGGAGGCCTAGAGACCCAGTACTTC. This sequence encodes CSVRLAGGLETQYF.

This clonotype was picked up a small number of times. The chain combines TRBV30 with TRBJ2-7; D not resolved. Germline CDR1 and CDR2: GTSNPN and SVGIG (reference sequence). This CDR3 contains 13 residues. Trimming stripped 5 bases from V and 3 bases from J, with 14 bases between. CDR3 sequence (DNA): TGTGCCTGGCGGGCCTTCCTTCGCTACGAGCAGTACTTC. It is translated as CAWRAFLRYEQYF.

The gene calls are TRBV20-1 and TRBJ2-2; tentative D call: TRBD1 (5 bases). The CDR3 covers 13 residues. Germline loops: CDR1 DFQATT, CDR2 SNEGSKA (reference sequence). V was clipped by 4 bases and J by 8 bases, with 14 bases between them. CDR3 coding DNA: TGCAGTGCTAACGGACACACAGAGGGGGAGCTGTTTTTT. This sequence encodes CSANGHTEGELFF.

The gene calls are TRBV4-3 and TRBJ1-6; a weak D match, TRBD1 (6 bases). This CDR3 has 15 residues. The germline V gene has CDR1 LGHNA and CDR2 YSLEER. Trimming removed 3 bases from V and 7 bases from J, with 13 bases in between. For the CDR3, the DNA is TGCGCCAGCAGCCAGAAGGGGGGAGGAAATTCACCCCTCCACTTT. It is translated as CASSQKGGGNSPLHF.

This chain joins TRBV5-1 and TRBJ2-1; 7 positions agree with TRBD2. The length of the CDR3 is 17 residues. With V trimmed by 2 bases and J by 8 bases, 16 bases remained unmatched. Germline lookup yields CDR1 SGHRS and CDR2 YFSETQ. The CDR3 DNA sequence: TGCGCCAGCAGCTTCTGGGGAGCGGGGCTGGGTCTAGATGAGCAGTTCTTC. It is translated as CASSFWGAGLGLDEQFF.

This clonotype appeared a few times. V gene TRBV4-1 combines with J gene TRBJ2-1; 8 positions agree with TRBD2. CDR3 length equals 16 residues. Germline-derived CDR1 and CDR2 are MGHRA and YSYEKL. V lost 1 base to trimming and J lost 7 bases; unmatched junction nucleotides: 9. CDR3: CASSQVSGGPQNEQFF. The DNA for the CDR3 is TGCGCCAGCAGCCAAGTTTCGGGAGGGCCGCAGAATGAGCAGTTCTTC.

The chain has TRBV29-1 and TRBJ1-2; D unresolved. The CDR3 consists of 11 residues. V lost 6 bases to trimming and J lost 8 bases, with 13 bases between them. Germline lookup yields CDR1 SQVTM and CDR2 ANQGSEA. The DNA for the CDR3 is TGCAGCGTCCCAGACCCGCTAGGCTACACCTTC. Encoded protein: CSVPDPLGYTF.

The V and J genes are TRBV7-8 and TRBJ2-3; the D call may be TRBD1 or TRBD2 (5 bases each). The V gene's germline CDR1 is SGHVS and CDR2 FQNEAQ. CDR3 length: 15 residues. The ends were cut back, 7 bases at V and 5 bases at J, with 19 bases in the middle. CDR3 protein: CASMIKRGRVDTQYF. The CDR3 DNA reads as TGTGCCAGCATGATAAAGAGGGGCCGAGTAGATACGCAGTATTTT.

V usage is TRBV7-6 and J usage is TRBJ2-5; D might be TRBD2 (6 bases). CDR1 SGHVS and CDR2 FNYEAQ come from the germline V gene. Trimming pared 5 bases from V and 5 bases from J, leaving 15 bases between. There are 14 residues in the CDR3. DNA for the CDR3: TGTGCCAGCAGCCAAGGAGGGCCGTGGGAGACCCAGTACTTC. This translates into CASSQGGPWETQYF.

Only a few counts were recorded for this clonotype. CDR3 nucleotides: TGTGCCAGCAGTTTTGTGGGCGTAGATACGCAGTATTTT. Translated, it gives CASSFVGVDTQYF. The rearrangement joins TRBV28 to TRBJ2-3; the D is unclear. This CDR3 comprises 13 residues. The germline V gene encodes CDR1 MDHEN and CDR2 SYDVKM. The ends were cut back, 3 bases at V and 5 bases at J, with 9 bases in the middle.

The V call is TRBV2, the J call TRBJ2-2; 11 bases line up with TRBD2. Per germline, CDR1 SNHLY and CDR2 FYNNEI. The length of the CDR3 is 15 residues. V lost 5 bases and J lost 7; bases outside the gene matches: 6. This chain's CDR3 is CASSPVTSGIGELFF. The CDR3 coding sequence is TGTGCCAGCAGTCCCGTGACTAGCGGGATCGGGGAGCTGTTTTTT.

This clonotype was recorded a few times. The genes are TRBV4-3 and TRBJ2-3; perhaps TRBD2 as D (8 bases). Germline assignment: CDR1 LGHNA and CDR2 YSLEER. The ends were cut back, 6 bases at V and 4 bases at J, with 17 bases in the middle. The CDR3 has 15 residues. This CDR3 reads CASRPGTAGADTQYF. The CDR3, as DNA: TGCGCCAGCAGACCAGGGACAGCGGGAGCAGATACGCAGTATTTT.